This note documents a single T cell receptor (beta chain) sequence. The antigen is not known. The data derive from a study of shared clonotypes between healthy human individuals. In the naive CD8 group, cells lacked CD45RO and were positively selected for CCR7, so terminally differentiated effector memory CD45RA+ cells were left out. Study conclusions and caveats: Non-shared clonotypes displayed generation probabilities falling below those of clonotypes present in all four donors.

Germline V CDR1 and CDR2: SNHLY, FYNNEI. The CDR3 sequence is 13 residues long. Between the trimmed V and J ends, which lost 7 bases and 1 base, there was a span of 7 bases. Assay execution proceeded at the deep level. The method was immunoSEQ multiplex PCR; TCRdb's version includes in-frame clones alone and lacks a portion of them. The repertoire holds around 2,000,000 clones, with about 95% as singletons. The chain couples TRBV2 to TRBJ1-4; no firm D call. This TCR derives from a man aged 18-30 years in good health. The source material was naive CD8+ T cells sorted from blood. The DNA of the CDR3 is TGTGCCAGCAAGGGCGTAACTAATGAAAAACTGTTTTTT. This gives the protein CASKGVTNEKLFF.